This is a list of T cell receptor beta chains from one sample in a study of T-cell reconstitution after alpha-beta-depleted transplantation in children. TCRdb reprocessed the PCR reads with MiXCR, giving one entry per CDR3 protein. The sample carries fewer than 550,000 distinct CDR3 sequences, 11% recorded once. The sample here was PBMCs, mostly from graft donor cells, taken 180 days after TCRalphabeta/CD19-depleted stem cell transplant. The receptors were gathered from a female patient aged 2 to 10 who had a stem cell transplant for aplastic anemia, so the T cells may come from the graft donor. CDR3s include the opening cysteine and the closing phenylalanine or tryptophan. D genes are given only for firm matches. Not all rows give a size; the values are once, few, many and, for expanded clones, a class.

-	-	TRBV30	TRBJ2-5	CAWSVHWETQYF	TGTGCCTGGAGTGTCCACTGGGAGACCCAGTACTTC
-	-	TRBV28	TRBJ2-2	CASSLQRNTGELFF	TGTGCCAGCAGTTTACAGAGGAACACCGGGGAGCTGTTTTTT
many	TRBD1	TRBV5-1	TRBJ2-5	CASSRTGDQETQYF	TGCGCCAGCAGTAGGACAGGAGACCAAGAGACCCAGTACTTC
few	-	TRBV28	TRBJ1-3	CASSSSGTGNTIYF	TGTGCCAGCAGTTCGTCCGGGACTGGAAACACCATATATTTT
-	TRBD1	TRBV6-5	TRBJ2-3	CSSSSGTGRFAQYF	TGTTCCAGCAGTTCCGGGACAGGGAGATTTGCGCAGTATTTT
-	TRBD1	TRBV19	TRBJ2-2	CASSKQGVDTGELFF	TGTGCCAGTAGTAAACAGGGGGTGGACACCGGGGAGCTGTTTTTT
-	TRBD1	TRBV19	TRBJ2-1	CASSIGTGGYNEQFF	TGTGCCAGTAGTATCGGGACAGGGGGATACAATGAGCAGTTCTTC
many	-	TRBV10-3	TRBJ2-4	CAIRLSYGGQWDIQYF	TGTGCCATCAGGCTGTCCTATGGGGGCCAGTGGGACATTCAGTACTTC
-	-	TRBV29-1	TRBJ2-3	CSVDLALTRTDTQYF	TGCAGCGTTGATCTAGCCCTGACGAGAACAGATACGCAGTATTTT
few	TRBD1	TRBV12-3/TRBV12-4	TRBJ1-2	CASSLDGQGNYGYTF	TGTGCCAGCAGTTTAGACGGACAGGGGAACTATGGCTACACCTTC
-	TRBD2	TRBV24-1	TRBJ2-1	CATSERGLANEQFF	TGTGCCACCAGTGAGAGGGGACTAGCGAATGAGCAGTTCTTC
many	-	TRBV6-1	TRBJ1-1	CASSGVVNTEAFF	TGTGCCAGCAGTGGGGTCGTGAACACTGAAGCTTTCTTT
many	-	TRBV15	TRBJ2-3	CATSRVGRTDTQYF	TGTGCCACCAGCAGAGTCGGGCGCACAGATACGCAGTATTTT
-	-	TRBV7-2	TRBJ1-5	CASSLRIERQPQHF	TGTGCCAGCAGCTTACGGATCGAAAGACAGCCCCAGCATTTT
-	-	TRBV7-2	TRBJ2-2	CASRLALPYANTAELFF	TGTGCCAGCAGGCTAGCGCTTCCCTACGCGAACACCGCGGAGCTGTTTTTT
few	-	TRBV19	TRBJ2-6	CASSSEGRTPGANVLTF	TGTGCCAGTAGTAGTGAGGGGAGAACCCCTGGGGCCAACGTCCTGACTTTC
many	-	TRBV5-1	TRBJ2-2	CASSLAGRAYTGELFF	TGCGCCAGCAGCTTGGCCGGGCGAGCCTACACCGGGGAGCTGTTTTTT
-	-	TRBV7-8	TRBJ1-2	CASSNRETYGYTF	TGTGCCAGCAGTAACCGGGAAACTTATGGCTACACCTTC
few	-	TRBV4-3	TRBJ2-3	CASSQETGLMYPDTQYF	TGCGCCAGCAGCCAAGAAACCGGACTAATGTACCCAGATACGCAGTATTTT
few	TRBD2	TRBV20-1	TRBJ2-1	CSARDVAGGIAEQFF	TGCAGTGCTAGAGATGTAGCGGGAGGGATAGCTGAGCAGTTCTTC
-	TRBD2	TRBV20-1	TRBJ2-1	CSARTSETYNEQFF	TGCAGTGCTCGGACTAGCGAGACTTACAATGAGCAGTTCTTC
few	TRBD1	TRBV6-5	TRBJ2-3	CASSSRTGITDTQYF	TGTGCCAGCAGTTCCAGGACAGGGATCACAGATACGCAGTATTTT
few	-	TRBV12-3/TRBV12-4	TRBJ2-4	CASSLYRAKNIQYF	TGTGCCAGCAGTTTATACAGGGCCAAAAACATTCAGTACTTC
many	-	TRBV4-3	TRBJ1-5	CASSQGVDQPQHF	TGCGCCAGCAGCCAGGGTGTCGATCAGCCCCAGCATTTT
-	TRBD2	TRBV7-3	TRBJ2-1	CASRLAGDGEQFF	TGTGCCAGCCGACTAGCGGGGGACGGTGAGCAGTTCTTC
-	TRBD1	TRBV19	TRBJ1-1	CASNLQGRSEAFF	TGTGCCAGTAACCTACAGGGGAGGAGTGAAGCTTTCTTT
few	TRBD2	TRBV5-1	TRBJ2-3	CASSWRGTSGGPRDTQYF	TGCGCCAGCAGCTGGAGGGGGACTAGCGGGGGCCCCCGAGATACGCAGTATTTT
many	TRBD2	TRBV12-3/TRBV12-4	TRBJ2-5	CASSPIGRARETQYF	TGTGCCAGCAGCCCCATCGGGAGGGCCAGGGAGACCCAGTACTTC
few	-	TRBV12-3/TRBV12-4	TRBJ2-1	CASSQYPFTSTDEQFF	TGTGCCAGCAGCCAGTATCCTTTTACAAGTACCGATGAGCAGTTCTTC
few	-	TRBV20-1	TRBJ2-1	CSQNYRDRIGGRVPEQFF	TGCAGTCAAAATTACCGGGACAGGATCGGCGGGAGAGTTCCTGAGCAGTTCTTC
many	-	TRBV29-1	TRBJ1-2	CSVTRQGKDGYTF	TGCAGCGTTACCAGGCAGGGGAAGGATGGCTACACCTTC
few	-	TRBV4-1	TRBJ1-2	CASSQGTVSVYGYTF	TGCGCCAGCAGCCAAGGGACAGTTTCCGTCTATGGCTACACCTTC
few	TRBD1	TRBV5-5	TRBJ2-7	CASSFPGTGSSYEQYF	TGTGCCAGCAGCTTCCCCGGGACAGGTTCTTCCTACGAGCAGTACTTC
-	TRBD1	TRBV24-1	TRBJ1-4	CATSAGTANEKLFF	TGTGCCACCAGCGCCGGGACAGCAAATGAAAAACTGTTTTTT
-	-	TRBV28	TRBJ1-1	CASRVNVNTEAFF	TGTGCCAGCAGAGTGAACGTGAACACTGAAGCTTTCTTT
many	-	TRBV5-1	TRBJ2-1	CASSFGGPSYNEQFF	TGCGCCAGCAGCTTCGGGGGGCCCTCCTACAATGAGCAGTTCTTC
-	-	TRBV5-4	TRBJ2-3	CASTPRAGPLSGTDTQYF	TGTGCCAGCACCCCCCGGGCAGGGCCCCTTTCAGGCACAGATACGCAGTATTTT
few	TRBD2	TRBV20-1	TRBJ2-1	CSARLQGLATYNEQFF	TGCAGTGCTCGGCTGCAGGGACTAGCGACCTACAATGAGCAGTTCTTC
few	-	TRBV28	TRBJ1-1	CASSYQQNTEAFF	TGTGCCAGCAGTTACCAACAAAACACTGAAGCTTTCTTT
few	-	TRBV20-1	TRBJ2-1	CSARGHRVGEQFF	TGCAGTGCTAGAGGGCACAGAGTAGGTGAGCAGTTCTTC
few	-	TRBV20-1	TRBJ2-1	CSASRGLYNEQFF	TGCAGTGCTAGTAGGGGACTCTACAATGAGCAGTTCTTC
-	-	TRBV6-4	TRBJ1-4	CASSVFPGEKLFF	TGTGCCAGCAGTGTCTTTCCGGGGGAAAAACTGTTTTTT
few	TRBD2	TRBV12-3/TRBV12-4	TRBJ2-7	CASSFPSSGSYEQYF	TGTGCCAGCAGTTTCCCCTCTAGCGGGAGCTACGAGCAGTACTTC